This TCR beta chain was sequenced in a study of T cell responses to AZD1222 COVID-19 vaccine. Study-wide findings and caveats: A rise in Spike-specific TCR breadth and depth followed two AZD1222 doses.

Some clones are missing from TCRdb's copy, which holds only in-frame ones; the method was immunoSEQ multiplex PCR. In the table there are about 130,000 clones, 90% to 95% of which are singletons. The CDR3 loop spans 16 amino acids. CDR1 is SGHDN, CDR2 FVKESK, per germline. V lost 5 bases and J lost 9; bases outside the gene matches: 12. A remark on this clone: Its antigen is unidentified.

The clonotype originates from an adult in good health. J is TRBJ2-1 and V is TRBV14; 11 bases line up with TRBD1. Sequenced here: peripheral blood, sampled on day 0 of AZD1222 vaccination. In DNA, the CDR3 is TGTGCCAGCAGCGAAACCGGGACAGGGGGTACGATTGAGCAGTTCTTC. Translated, it gives CASSETGTGGTIEQFF.